A single sample gave rise to the 28 T cell receptor beta chains below, sequenced in a study of blood T cell repertoires in COVID-19. Libraries were prepared by immunoSEQ multiplex PCR; TCRdb keeps only in-frame clonotypes and omits some of them. Found here are about 160,000 clones, 80% to 90% of them singletons; the top ten hold 7.3%. Sequenced sample: PBMCs or T cells enriched from blood (not recorded which). The origin of the receptors is a man in his fifties who had recovered from COVID-19.

This chain connects TRBV7-2 to TRBJ2-3, with TRBD2 identical over 8 bases. CDR1 and CDR2 (germline): SGHTA, FQGNSA. With V trimmed by 0 bases and J by 6 bases, 11 bases remained unmatched. The CDR3 is 17 residues long. The CDR3 protein is CASSLAWGSGASDTQYF. The CDR3 nucleotides are TGTGCCAGCAGCTTAGCGTGGGGTAGCGGGGCCTCGGATACGCAGTATTTT.

The sample holds one count of this clone. The chain uses TRBV11-2 and TRBJ1-4; TRBD1 is a possible D gene (5 bases). The CDR3 spans 17 residues. Germline CDR1 and CDR2: SGHAT and FQNNGV. V lost 0 bases, J lost 0 bases, and 11 bases lay in between. CDR3 region: CASSLEGWGATNEKLFF. DNA of the CDR3: TGTGCCAGCAGCTTAGAGGGTTGGGGCGCAACTAATGAAAAACTGTTTTTT. Full variable domain (outside the CDR3, taken from reference TRBV11-2 and TRBJ1-4): EAGVAQSPRYKIIEKRQSVAFWCNPISGHATLYWYQQILGQGPKLLIQFQNNGVVDDSQLPKDRFSAERLKGVDSTLKIQPAKLEDSAVYLCASSLEGWGATNEKLFFGSGTQLSVL.

The CDR3 sequence: CASSEARGSRNEQFF. The CDR3, as DNA: TGTGCCAGCAGTGAAGCGCGGGGCAGCCGCAATGAGCAGTTCTTC. The rearrangement joins TRBV2 to TRBJ2-1; D is perhaps TRBD2 (6 bases). CDR1 and CDR2 (germline): SNHLY, FYNNEI. This CDR3 has 15 residues. V lost 0 bases, J lost 6 bases, and 12 bases lay in between.

The chain is built from TRBV5-6 and TRBJ2-1, with TRBD1 matching over 8 bases. From germline, CDR1 is SGHDT and CDR2 YYEEEE. V dropped 4 bases and J dropped 8; count of bases not matched to a gene: 5. This CDR3 is 13 amino acids long. CDR3 nucleotide sequence: TGTGCCAGCAGCATGGACAGGGCCCATGAGCAGTTCTTC. It encodes CASSMDRAHEQFF.

This CDR3 reads CASSLVSGGIYNEQFF. CDR3 nucleotides: TGTGCCAGCAGCTTAGTAAGCGGGGGGATTTACAATGAGCAGTTCTTC. The chain couples TRBV7-2 to TRBJ2-1; the match to TRBD2 covers 9 bases. V lost 1 base, J lost 4 bases, and 5 bases stayed unmatched. The germline gives CDR1 SGHTA, CDR2 FQGNSA. The CDR3 covers 16 residues.

This chain uses TRBV7-3 with TRBJ2-5; no firm D call. Between the trimmed V and J ends, which lost 5 bases and 5 bases, there was a span of 15 bases. This CDR3 has 14 residues. Germline V lookup: CDR1 SGHTA, CDR2 FQGTGA. The CDR3 reads CASSNQGAEETQYF. CDR3 sequence (DNA): TGTGCCAGCAGCAACCAAGGTGCGGAGGAGACCCAGTACTTC.

The rearrangement joins TRBV20-1 to TRBJ2-2, with 10 bases fitting TRBD1. The length of the CDR3 is 14 residues. From germline, CDR1 is DFQATT and CDR2 SNEGSKA (reference sequence). The V segment lost 3 bases and the J segment 3 bases; nucleotides outside the gene matches: 1. The CDR3 bases are TGCAGTGCTAGTGGGACAGGGGACACCGGGGAGCTGTTTTTT. Translated, it gives CSASGTGDTGELFF.

V and J are TRBV11-2 and TRBJ2-3, with D possibly being TRBD2 (5 bases). With 1 base removed from V and 0 bases from J, the gap between germline ends came to 14 bases. From germline, CDR1 is SGHAT and CDR2 FQNNGV. This CDR3 is built from 17 residues. CDR3 amino acids: CASSLGTFVSSTDTQYF. CDR3 in DNA: TGTGCCAGCAGCTTAGGGACTTTCGTATCTAGCACAGATACGCAGTATTTT.

This clone was detected once. The gene calls are TRBV7-8 and TRBJ1-5; 12 nucleotides match TRBD1. From germline, CDR1 is SGHVS and CDR2 FQNEAQ. The CDR3 sequence is 14 residues long. The V gene end was trimmed by 9 bases and the J gene end by 4 bases; junction bases not matched to a gene: 4. The CDR3 coding sequence is TGTGCCAGTGGGGGACAGGGGGCGAATCAGCCCCAGCATTTT. Residues: CASGGQGANQPQHF. The full variable domain, with the rest looked up from reference TRBV7-8 and TRBJ1-5, is GAGVSQSPRYKVAKRGQDVALRCDPISGHVSLFWYQQALGQGPEFLTYFQNEAQLDKSGLPSDRFFAERPEGSVSTLKIQRTQQEDSAVYLCASGGQGANQPQHFGDGTRLSIL.

The V and J genes are TRBV2 and TRBJ1-2; D might be TRBD1 (5 bases). The V and J ends lost 4 bases and 2 bases respectively, with 20 bases between them. The germline CDR1 and CDR2 sequences are SNHLY and FYNNEI. The CDR3 length is 17 residues. For the CDR3, the DNA is TGTGCCAGCAGTGCGGAGGGGTACAAAGAGCCCAACTATGGCTACACCTTC. Translated, it gives CASSAEGYKEPNYGYTF.

The rearrangement uses TRBV9 and TRBJ1-1; 9 bases match TRBD1. This CDR3 has 14 residues. The V segment lost 3 bases and the J segment 2 bases; nucleotides outside the gene matches: 2. The germline gives CDR1 SGDLS, CDR2 YYNGEE. CDR3 protein: CASSAGQGNTEAFF. The DNA of the CDR3 is TGTGCCAGCAGCGCGGGACAGGGAAACACTGAAGCTTTCTTT.

This chain joins TRBV24-1 and TRBJ2-3, with D possibly matching TRBD1 (5 bases). Germline V CDR1 and CDR2: KGHDR, SFDVKD. V lost 8 bases, J lost 2 bases, and 22 bases lay in between. This CDR3 is built from 17 residues. CDR3 amino acids: CATTNLGPAQLTDTQYF. The DNA of the CDR3 is TGTGCCACCACCAACCTGGGGCCAGCGCAGCTCACAGATACGCAGTATTTT.

This chain links TRBV15 with TRBJ2-7; D not certain. Trimming removed 4 bases at V and 5 bases at J, with 12 bases between. From germline, CDR1 is LNHNV and CDR2 YYDKDF (reference sequence). The CDR3 is 13 amino acids. The CDR3 spells CATSMLLSDEQYF. CDR3 coding DNA: TGTGCCACCAGCATGCTCTTGTCGGACGAGCAGTACTTC.

This clone was seen many times. This sequence joins TRBV11-3 and TRBJ1-1; 8 bases match TRBD1. Germline V lookup: CDR1 SGHNT, CDR2 YENEEA. This CDR3 comprises 16 residues. With V trimmed by 5 bases and J by 0 bases, 8 bases remained unmatched. This CDR3 reads CASSKQTGAMNTEAFF. The CDR3 DNA is TGTGCCAGCAGCAAACAGACAGGGGCCATGAACACTGAAGCTTTCTTT.

The V call is TRBV9, the J call TRBJ1-6; 8 bases map to TRBD1. There are 15 residues in the CDR3. From germline, CDR1 is SGDLS and CDR2 YYNGEE. The V segment lost 0 bases and the J segment 9 bases; nucleotides outside the gene matches: 5. Here the CDR3 reads CASSVDGQGSSPLHF. The CDR3 region has the DNA TGTGCCAGCAGCGTAGACGGACAGGGAAGTTCACCCCTCCACTTT.

In this sample, this clone turned up a few times. This sequence joins TRBV6-5 and TRBJ1-1; 10 bases match TRBD1. CDR1 and CDR2 from the germline V gene are MNHEY and SVGAGI. CDR3 size: 14 residues. Trimming cost V 6 bases and J 5 bases; bases outside gene matches: 6. The DNA for the CDR3 is TGTGCCAGCAGCCTAGACAGGGGGCGTACTGAAGCTTTCTTT. It specifies CASSLDRGRTEAFF.

V is TRBV5-5 and J is TRBJ1-6; D unclear. From germline, CDR1 is SGHKS and CDR2 YYEKEE (reference sequence). The CDR3 is 14 amino acids. Trimming took 0 bases from V and 5 from J, leaving 6 bases between them. CDR3 region: CASSLAPDNSPLHF. The CDR3 DNA reads as TGTGCCAGCAGCTTGGCTCCCGATAATTCACCCCTCCACTTT.

This clone has just one count. This chain uses TRBV3-1 (or the pseudogene TRBV3-2) with TRBJ1-5, with D hard to call. V was clipped by 4 bases and J by 6 bases, with 10 bases between them. Germline V gives CDR1 LGHDT, CDR2 YNNKEL (reference sequence). The CDR3 runs to 13 residues. This CDR3 is CASSPRRSQPQHF. The DNA for the CDR3 is TGTGCCAGCAGCCCACGTCGGAGTCAGCCCCAGCATTTT.

This clone turned up a few times. This chain uses TRBV3-1 (or the pseudogene TRBV3-2) with TRBJ1-1; tentative D call: TRBD1 (5 bases). V dropped 0 bases and J dropped 0 bases, with 8 bases sitting between them. There are 15 residues in the CDR3. Germline assignment: CDR1 LGHDT and CDR2 YNNKEL (reference sequence). The CDR3 DNA reads as TGTGCCAGCAGCCAAGAGGGGACTATGAACACTGAAGCTTTCTTT. Its translation: CASSQEGTMNTEAFF.

The rearrangement joins TRBV6-5 to TRBJ1-1, with no clear D. With 0 bases removed from V and 2 bases from J, the gap between germline ends came to 7 bases. CDR3 size: 14 residues. Germline CDR1 is MNHEY and CDR2 is SVGAGI. CDR3 sequence: CASSYSYPNTEAFF. The CDR3 coding sequence is TGTGCCAGCAGTTACTCGTATCCTAACACTGAAGCTTTCTTT.

This chain uses TRBV12-5 with TRBJ1-1, with D unclear. The germline CDR1 and CDR2 sequences are LGHNT and FRNRAP. V was clipped by 6 bases and J by 1 base, with 6 bases between them. The CDR3 sequence is 12 residues long. CDR3 region: CASGRRNTEAFF. In nucleotides, the CDR3 is TGTGCTAGTGGCCGTCGGAACACTGAAGCTTTCTTT.

The chain joins TRBV4-3 to TRBJ1-1; perhaps TRBD1 as D (6 bases). V shed 0 bases and J shed 9 bases, with 20 bases lying between them. The germline V gene encodes CDR1 LGHNA and CDR2 YSLEER. The CDR3 has 16 amino acids. CDR3 amino acids: CASSQDRTDRGIQAFF. The CDR3, as DNA: TGCGCCAGCAGCCAAGATCGTACGGACAGAGGTATCCAAGCTTTCTTT.

The V gene is TRBV6-5, the J gene TRBJ2-7; possible D gene TRBD2, 7 bases. Per germline, CDR1 MNHEY and CDR2 SVGAGI. This CDR3 comprises 14 residues. Between the trimmed V and J ends, which lost 8 bases and 0 bases, there was a span of 14 bases. The CDR3 nucleotides are TGTGCCAGCGGGGAGGGGGGGAGCTCCTACGAGCAGTACTTC. Translation gives CASGEGGSSYEQYF.

The CDR3 bases are TGTGCCAGCAACCCGGTAAAGACCGGGGAGCTGTTTTTT. The encoded protein is CASNPVKTGELFF. The genes are TRBV6-5 and TRBJ2-2, with D uncertain. Germline CDR1 MNHEY, CDR2 SVGAGI. The V end was cut by 7 bases, the J end by 5 bases, with 11 bases between. This CDR3 region has 13 residues.

This chain connects TRBV24-1 to TRBJ2-1; 8 positions agree with TRBD1. This CDR3 is 15 amino acids long. The ends lost 4 bases at V and 8 bases at J; junction bases unmatched: 9. Germline assignment: CDR1 KGHDR and CDR2 SFDVKD. The DNA of the CDR3 is TGTGCCACCAGTGACCCCGGACAGGGTGGCTATGAGCAGTTCTTC. As protein: CATSDPGQGGYEQFF.

The rearrangement links TRBV19 to TRBJ1-1, with no clear D. There are 13 residues in the CDR3. Germline lookup yields CDR1 LNHDA and CDR2 SQIVND (reference sequence). Trimming left V 2 bases short and J 0 bases short, with 4 bases between. In DNA form, the CDR3 reads TGTGCCAGTAGTATAAGCTTGAACACTGAAGCTTTCTTT. As protein: CASSISLNTEAFF.

The chain employs TRBV2 and TRBJ1-6; TRBD1 agrees at 7 bases. Germline CDR1 and CDR2: SNHLY and FYNNEI. V lost 6 bases to trimming and J lost 6 bases; unmatched junction nucleotides: 8. This CDR3 spans 15 amino acids. CDR3 protein: CASSDRQGANSPLHF. The CDR3 region has the DNA TGTGCCAGCAGCGACAGACAGGGAGCTAATTCACCCCTCCACTTT.

This sequence joins TRBV29-1 and TRBJ1-1; 9 nucleotides line up with TRBD1. Germline CDR1 SQVTM, CDR2 ANQGSEA. This CDR3 contains 14 residues. V dropped 6 bases and J dropped 1; count of bases not matched to a gene: 6. Here the CDR3 reads CSVVDRGKNTEAFF. CDR3 DNA: TGCAGCGTCGTCGACAGGGGGAAGAACACTGAAGCTTTCTTT.